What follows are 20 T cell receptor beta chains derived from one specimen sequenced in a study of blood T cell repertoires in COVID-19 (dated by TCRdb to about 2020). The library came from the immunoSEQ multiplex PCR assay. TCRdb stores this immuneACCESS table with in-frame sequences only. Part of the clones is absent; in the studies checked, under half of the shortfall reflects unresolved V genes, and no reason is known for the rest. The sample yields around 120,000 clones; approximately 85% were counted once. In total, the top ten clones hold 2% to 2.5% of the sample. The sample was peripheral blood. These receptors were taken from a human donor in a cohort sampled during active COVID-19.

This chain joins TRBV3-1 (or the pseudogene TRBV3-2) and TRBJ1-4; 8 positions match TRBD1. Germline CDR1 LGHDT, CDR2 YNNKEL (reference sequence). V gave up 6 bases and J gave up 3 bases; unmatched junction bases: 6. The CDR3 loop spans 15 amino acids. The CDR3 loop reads CASSYRQGPNEKLFF. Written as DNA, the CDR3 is TGTGCCAGCAGTTACCGACAGGGGCCTAATGAAAAACTGTTTTTT.

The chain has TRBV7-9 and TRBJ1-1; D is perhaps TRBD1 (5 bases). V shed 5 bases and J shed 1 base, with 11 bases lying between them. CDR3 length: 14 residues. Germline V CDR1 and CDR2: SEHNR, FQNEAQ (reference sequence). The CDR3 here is CASSLWGENTEAFF. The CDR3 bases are TGTGCCAGCAGCCTCTGGGGGGAGAACACTGAAGCTTTCTTT.

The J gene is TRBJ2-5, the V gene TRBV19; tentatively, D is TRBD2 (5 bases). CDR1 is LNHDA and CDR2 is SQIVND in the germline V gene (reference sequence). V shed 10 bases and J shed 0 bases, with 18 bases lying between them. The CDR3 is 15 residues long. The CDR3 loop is CAILPSGPYQETQYF. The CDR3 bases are TGTGCCATTCTCCCAAGCGGCCCGTACCAAGAGACCCAGTACTTC. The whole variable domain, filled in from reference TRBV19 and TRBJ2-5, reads DGGITQSPKYLFRKEGQNVTLSCEQNLNHDAMYWYRQDPGQGLRLIYYSQIVNDFQKGDIAEGYSVSREKKESFPLTVTSAQKNPTAFYLCAILPSGPYQETQYFGPGTRLLVL.

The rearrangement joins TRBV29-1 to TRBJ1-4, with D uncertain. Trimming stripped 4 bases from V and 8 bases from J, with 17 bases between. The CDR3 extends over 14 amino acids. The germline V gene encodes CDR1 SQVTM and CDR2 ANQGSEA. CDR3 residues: CSVAADTSFEKLFF. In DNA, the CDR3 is TGCAGCGTTGCGGCCGACACCAGTTTCGAAAAACTGTTTTTT.

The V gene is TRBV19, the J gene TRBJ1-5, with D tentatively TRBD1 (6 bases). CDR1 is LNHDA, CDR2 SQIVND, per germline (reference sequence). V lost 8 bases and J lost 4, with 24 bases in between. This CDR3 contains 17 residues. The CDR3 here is CASRSITTGTLNQPQHF. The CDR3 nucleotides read TGTGCCAGTCGTTCGATAACTACCGGGACACTTAATCAGCCCCAGCATTTT.

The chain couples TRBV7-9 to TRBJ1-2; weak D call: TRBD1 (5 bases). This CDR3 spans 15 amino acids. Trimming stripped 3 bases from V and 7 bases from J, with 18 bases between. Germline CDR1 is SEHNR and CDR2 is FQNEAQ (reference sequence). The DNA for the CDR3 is TGTGCCAGCAGCTTTATGATGACAGTATCCGGTGGCTACACCTTC. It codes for CASSFMMTVSGGYTF.

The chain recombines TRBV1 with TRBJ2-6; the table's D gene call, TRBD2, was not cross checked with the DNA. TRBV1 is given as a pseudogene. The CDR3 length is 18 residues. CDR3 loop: CTSSQSAGGFSGANVLTF. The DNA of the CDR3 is TGCACCAGCAGCCAGTCAGCGGGGGGCTTCTCTGGGGCCAACGTCCTGACTTTC.

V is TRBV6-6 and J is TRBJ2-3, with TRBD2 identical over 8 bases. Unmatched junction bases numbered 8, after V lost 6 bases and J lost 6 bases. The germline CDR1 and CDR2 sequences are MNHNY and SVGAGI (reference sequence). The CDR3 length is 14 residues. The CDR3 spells CASSPSGSTDTQYF. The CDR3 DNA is TGTGCCAGCAGCCCCAGCGGGAGTACGGATACGCAGTATTTT.

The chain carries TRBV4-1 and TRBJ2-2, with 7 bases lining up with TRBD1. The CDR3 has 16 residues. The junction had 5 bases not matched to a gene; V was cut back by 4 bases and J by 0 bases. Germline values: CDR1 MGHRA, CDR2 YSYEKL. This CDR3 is CASSPTTGTNTGELFF. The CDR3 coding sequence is TGCGCCAGCAGCCCGACGACAGGGACGAACACCGGGGAGCTGTTTTTT.

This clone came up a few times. CDR3 DNA: TGCGCCAGCAGTGGGCAGGGAAGCCAAGCGCTCTCCTACAATGAGCAGTTCTTC. As protein: CASSGQGSQALSYNEQFF. This sequence joins TRBV10-2 and TRBJ2-1, with D perhaps matching TRBD1 (5 bases). The ends were cut back, 4 bases at V and 0 bases at J, with 19 bases in the middle. The germline CDR1 and CDR2 sequences are WSHSY and SAAADI. The CDR3 is 18 residues long.

This CDR3 is CASSLGDSLYEQYF. CDR3 in DNA: TGTGCCAGCAGCTTGGGAGACAGTTTATACGAGCAGTACTTC. J is TRBJ2-7 and V is TRBV5-6; TRBD1 is a possible D gene (5 bases). The ends were cut back, 0 bases at V and 4 bases at J, with 11 bases in the middle. There are 14 residues in the CDR3. CDR1 and CDR2 (germline): SGHDT, YYEEEE. Full variable domain (missing parts from reference TRBV5-6 and TRBJ2-7): DAGVTQSPTHLIKTRGQQVTLRCSPKSGHDTVSWYQQALGQGPQFIFQYYEEEERQRGNFPDRFSGHQFPNYSSELNVNALLLGDSALYLCASSLGDSLYEQYFGPGTRLTVT.

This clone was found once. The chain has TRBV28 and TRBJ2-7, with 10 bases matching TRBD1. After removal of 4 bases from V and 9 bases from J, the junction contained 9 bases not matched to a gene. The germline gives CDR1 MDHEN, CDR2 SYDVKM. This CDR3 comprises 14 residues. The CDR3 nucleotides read TGTGCCAGCAGTTCGACAGGGGGCATTAACGGGCAGTACTTC. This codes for CASSSTGGINGQYF.

The CDR3: CASRPPWVAGYTGELFF. In DNA form, the CDR3 reads TGTGCCAGCAGGCCTCCCTGGGTAGCGGGATACACCGGGGAGCTGTTTTTT. V is TRBV7-2 and J is TRBJ2-2; 8 nucleotides line up with TRBD2. Trimming removed 6 bases from V and 3 bases from J; junction bases left unmatched: 12. Germline CDR1 reads SGHTA; CDR2 reads FQGNSA. The CDR3 sequence is 17 residues long.

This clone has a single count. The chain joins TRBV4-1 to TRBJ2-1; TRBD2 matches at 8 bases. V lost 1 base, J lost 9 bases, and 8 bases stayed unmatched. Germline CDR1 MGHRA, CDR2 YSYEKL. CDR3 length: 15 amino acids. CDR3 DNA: TGCGCCAGCAGCCAAGCGGGAGGGAGGCTGGGTGAGCAGTTCTTC. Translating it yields CASSQAGGRLGEQFF.

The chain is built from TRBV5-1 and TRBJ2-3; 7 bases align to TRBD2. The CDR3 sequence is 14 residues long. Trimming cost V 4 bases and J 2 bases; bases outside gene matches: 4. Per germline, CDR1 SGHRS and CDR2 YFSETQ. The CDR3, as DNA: TGCGCCAGCAGCGACGGGGGGATCACAGATACGCAGTATTTT. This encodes CASSDGGITDTQYF.

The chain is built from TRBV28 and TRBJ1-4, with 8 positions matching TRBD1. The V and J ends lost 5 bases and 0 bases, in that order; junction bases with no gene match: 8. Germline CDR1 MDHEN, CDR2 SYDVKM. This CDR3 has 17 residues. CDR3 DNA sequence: TGTGCCAGCAGTCCTCGGACAGGGAAGGCAACTAATGAAAAACTGTTTTTT. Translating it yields CASSPRTGKATNEKLFF.

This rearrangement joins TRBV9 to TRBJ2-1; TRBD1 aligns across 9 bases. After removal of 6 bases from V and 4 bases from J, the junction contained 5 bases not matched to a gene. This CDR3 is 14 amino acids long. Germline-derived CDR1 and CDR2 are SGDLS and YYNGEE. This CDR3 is CASTPGQGYNEQFF. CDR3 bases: TGTGCCAGCACTCCGGGACAGGGATACAATGAGCAGTTCTTC. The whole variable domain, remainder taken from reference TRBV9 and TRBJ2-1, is DSGVTQTPKHLITATGQRVTLRCSPRSGDLSVYWYQQSLDQGLQFLIQYYNGEERAKGNILERFSAQQFPDLHSELNLSSLELGDSALYFCASTPGQGYNEQFFGPGTRLTVL.

This chain's CDR3 is CASSVGLREGQETQYF. The CDR3 DNA is TGTGCCAGCAGCGTAGGATTGCGGGAGGGTCAAGAGACCCAGTACTTC. The J gene is TRBJ2-5, the V gene TRBV9, with TRBD2 identical over 9 bases. Germline V gives CDR1 SGDLS, CDR2 YYNGEE. Trimming took 0 bases from V and 2 from J; bases not matched to a gene: 5. The CDR3 spans 16 residues.

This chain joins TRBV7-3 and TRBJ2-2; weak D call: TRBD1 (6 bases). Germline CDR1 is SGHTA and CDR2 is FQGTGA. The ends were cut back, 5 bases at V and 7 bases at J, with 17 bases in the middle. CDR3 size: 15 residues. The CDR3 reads CASSPSGTNGGELFF. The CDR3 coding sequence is TGTGCCAGCAGCCCCTCCGGGACAAATGGCGGGGAGCTGTTTTTT.

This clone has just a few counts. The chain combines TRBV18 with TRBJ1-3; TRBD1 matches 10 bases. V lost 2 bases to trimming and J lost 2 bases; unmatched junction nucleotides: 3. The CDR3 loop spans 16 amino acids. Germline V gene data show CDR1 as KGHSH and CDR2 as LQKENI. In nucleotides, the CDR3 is TGTGCCAGCTCACCATCCGGGACAGGGGCTGGAAACACCATATATTTT. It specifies CASSPSGTGAGNTIYF.